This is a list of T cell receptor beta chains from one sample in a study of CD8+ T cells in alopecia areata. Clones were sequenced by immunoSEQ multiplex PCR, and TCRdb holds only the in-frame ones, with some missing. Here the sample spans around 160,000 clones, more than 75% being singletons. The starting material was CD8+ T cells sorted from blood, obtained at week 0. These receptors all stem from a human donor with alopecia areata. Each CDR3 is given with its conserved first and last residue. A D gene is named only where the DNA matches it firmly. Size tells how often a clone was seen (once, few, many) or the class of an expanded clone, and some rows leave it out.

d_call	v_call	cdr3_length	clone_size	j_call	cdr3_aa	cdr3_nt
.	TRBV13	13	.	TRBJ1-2	CASSFEGARGYTF	TGTGCCAGCAGCTTTGAAGGGGCTCGTGGCTACACCTTC
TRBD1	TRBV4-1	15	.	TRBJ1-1	CASSHPGQGATEAFF	TGCGCCAGCAGCCATCCGGGACAGGGGGCCACTGAAGCTTTCTTT
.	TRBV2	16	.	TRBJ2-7	CASSDSVSAPSYEQYF	TGTGCCAGCAGTGATTCGGTTAGCGCCCCCTCCTACGAGCAGTACTTC
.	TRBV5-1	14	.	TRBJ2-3	CASSLAVGTDTQYF	TGCGCCAGCAGCTTGGCCGTTGGGACAGATACGCAGTATTTT
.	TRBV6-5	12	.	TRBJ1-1	CASSPMNTEAFF	TGTGCCAGCAGCCCTATGAACACTGAAGCTTTCTTT
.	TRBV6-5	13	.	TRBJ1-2	CASSYSMSYGYTF	TGTGCCAGCAGTTACTCGATGTCTTATGGCTACACCTTC
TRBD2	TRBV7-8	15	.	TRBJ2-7	CASSLRTSGSDEQYF	TGTGCCAGCAGCCTACGGACTAGCGGGAGCGACGAGCAGTACTTC
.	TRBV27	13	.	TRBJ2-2	CASGQTNTGELFF	TGTGCCAGCGGACAGACGAACACCGGGGAGCTGTTTTTT
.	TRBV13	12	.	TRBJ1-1	CASSLSRTGAFF	TGTGCCAGCAGCTTAAGTAGGACCGGAGCTTTCTTT
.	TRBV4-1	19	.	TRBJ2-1	CASSQEASGLSAYYNEQFF	TGCGCCAGCAGCCAAGAAGCGTCAGGGTTAAGTGCCTACTACAATGAGCAGTTCTTC
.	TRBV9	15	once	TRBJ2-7	CASSVDQVGTYEQYF	TGTGCCAGCAGCGTAGATCAGGTGGGGACCTACGAGCAGTACTTC